A selection of T cell receptor beta chains follows, all from one sample in a study of blood T cell repertoires in COVID-19. Repertoires were generated with immunoSEQ multiplex PCR, while TCRdb's copy carries only in-frame clones and drops some. The sample has around 250,000 clones, roughly 86% seen once. The sample consisted of PBMCs or T cells enriched from blood (not recorded which). These receptors were obtained from a woman in her fifties or sixties who had recovered from COVID-19. Both conserved end residues are part of each CDR3. Each record gives: J gene, V gene, D gene, clone size, CDR3 DNA, CDR3 protein. A D gene is named only where the DNA matches it firmly. Size tells how often a clone was seen (once, few, many) or the class of an expanded clone, and some rows leave it out.

TRBJ2-1 | TRBV6-5 | TRBD2 | few | TGTGCCAGCAGTTCAACCGGGACTAGCGGGAGTGTCGGGGCGTTCTTC | CASSSTGTSGSVGAFF
TRBJ1-4 | TRBV28 | - | - | TGTGCCAGCAGTTTATCGGTGGGGCAGAACTTTAATGAAAAACTGTTTTTT | CASSLSVGQNFNEKLFF
TRBJ2-3 | TRBV5-1 | TRBD2 | - | TGCGCCAGCAGCTTTCTTCGGGAGGAATTTCTGGATACGCAGTATTTT | CASSFLREEFLDTQYF
TRBJ2-7 | TRBV2 | TRBD1 | - | TGTGCCAGCAGTGACCCAGGGGGAGCCTACGAGCAGTACTTC | CASSDPGGAYEQYF
TRBJ1-5 | TRBV4-1 | - | - | TGCGCCAGCAGCCTACCAGGCAATCAGCCCCAGCATTTT | CASSLPGNQPQHF
TRBJ2-7 | TRBV6-1 | TRBD1 | - | TGTGCCAGCAGTGTAGGACGGACAGGGGGCATACTAGCCTACGAGCAGTACTTC | CASSVGRTGGILAYEQYF
TRBJ1-2 | TRBV9 | TRBD1 | - | TGTGCCAGCAGCGTATTAGATTTGGGGACAGGGGGCGCATCTGGATATGGCTACACCTTC | CASSVLDLGTGGASGYGYTF
TRBJ1-2 | TRBV28 | - | - | TGTGCCAGCAGTTCCCCCGGCCTCACAGGGAACTATGGCTACACCTTC | CASSSPGLTGNYGYTF
TRBJ2-2 | TRBV7-2 | - | - | TGTGCCAGCAGACAGAACAGGGTCACCGGGGAGCTGTTTTTT | CASRQNRVTGELFF
TRBJ1-2 | TRBV28 | TRBD1 | - | TGTGCCAGCGGAACCAGACAGGGTGTCTATGGCTACACCTTC | CASGTRQGVYGYTF
TRBJ2-1 | TRBV9 | - | once | TGTGCCAGCAGCGTAGCACCGGGAGTCTACAATGAGCAGTTCTTC | CASSVAPGVYNEQFF
TRBJ1-5 | TRBV28 | - | - | TGTGCCAGCAGTTTATCACTTAGCAATCAGCCCCAGCATTTT | CASSLSLSNQPQHF
TRBJ1-6 | TRBV30 | - | - | TGTGCCTGGAGAGCCGGAGTTTTGTTCCCCATGTTGCGGAATTCACCCCTCCACTTT | CAWRAGVLFPMLRNSPLHF
TRBJ1-1 | TRBV27 | - | once | TGTGCCAGCAGTCCGCCAGGATACACTGAAGCTTTCTTT | CASSPPGYTEAFF
TRBJ2-3 | TRBV7-2 | - | few | TGTGCCAGCAGCTTAGTTTCGGGAGATACGCAGTATTTT | CASSLVSGDTQYF
TRBJ1-2 | TRBV10-3 | TRBD1 | - | TGTGCCGCCTACGGGACAGCTTATGGCTACACCTTC | CAAYGTAYGYTF
TRBJ2-1 | TRBV5-1 | TRBD2 | - | TGCGCCAGCAGCTTGACTAGCGGGAGGGCCGGGAATGAGCAGTTCTTC | CASSLTSGRAGNEQFF